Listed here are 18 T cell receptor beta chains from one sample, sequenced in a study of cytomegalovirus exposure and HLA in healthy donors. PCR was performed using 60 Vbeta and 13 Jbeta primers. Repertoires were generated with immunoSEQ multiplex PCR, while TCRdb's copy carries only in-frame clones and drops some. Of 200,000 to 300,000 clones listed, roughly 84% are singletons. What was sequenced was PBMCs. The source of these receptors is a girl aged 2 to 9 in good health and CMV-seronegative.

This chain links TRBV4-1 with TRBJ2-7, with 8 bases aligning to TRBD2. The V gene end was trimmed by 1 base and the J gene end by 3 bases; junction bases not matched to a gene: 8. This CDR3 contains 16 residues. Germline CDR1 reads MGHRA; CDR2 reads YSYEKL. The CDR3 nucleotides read TGCGCCAGCAGCCAAGCCCCGGGACTAGATATCTACGAGCAGTACTTC. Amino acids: CASSQAPGLDIYEQYF.

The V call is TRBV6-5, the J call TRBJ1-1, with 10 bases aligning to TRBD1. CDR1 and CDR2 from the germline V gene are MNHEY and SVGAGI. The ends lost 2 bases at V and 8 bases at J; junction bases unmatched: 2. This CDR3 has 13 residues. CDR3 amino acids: CASSYRTGGEAFF. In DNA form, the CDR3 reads TGTGCCAGCAGTTACCGGACAGGGGGGGAAGCTTTCTTT.

The CDR3 DNA follows: TGTGCCAGCAGCCTAGGGACATATAGCAATCAGCCCCAGCATTTT. It translates to CASSLGTYSNQPQHF. This sequence joins TRBV7-9 and TRBJ1-5; tentative D call: TRBD1 (6 bases). Trimming removed 5 bases from V and 0 bases from J, with 11 bases in between. The CDR3 loop spans 15 amino acids. From germline, CDR1 is SEHNR and CDR2 FQNEAQ (reference sequence).

CDR3 coding DNA: TGTGCCAGCAGTTACGGGGGCGTAGCCAAAAACATTCAGTACTTC. Residues: CASSYGGVAKNIQYF. V gene TRBV6-5 combines with J gene TRBJ2-4, with D possibly matching TRBD1 (6 bases). CDR1 is MNHEY, CDR2 SVGAGI, per germline. The CDR3 extends over 15 amino acids. The germline V and J ends were trimmed by 2 bases and 0 bases, with 8 bases remaining between them.

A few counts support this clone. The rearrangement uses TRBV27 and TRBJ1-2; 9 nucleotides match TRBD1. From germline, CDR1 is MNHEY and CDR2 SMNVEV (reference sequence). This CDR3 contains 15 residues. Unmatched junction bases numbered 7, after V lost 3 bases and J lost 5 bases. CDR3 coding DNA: TGTGCCAGCAGTTTCGCCGCCGGGACAGGGTATGGCTACACCTTC. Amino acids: CASSFAAGTGYGYTF.

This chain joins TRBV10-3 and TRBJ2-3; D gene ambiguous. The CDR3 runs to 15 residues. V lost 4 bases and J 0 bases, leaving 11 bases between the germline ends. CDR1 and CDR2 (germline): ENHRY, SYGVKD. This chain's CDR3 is CAISGLASSTDTQYF. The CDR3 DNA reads TGTGCCATCAGTGGACTCGCATCTAGCACAGATACGCAGTATTTT.

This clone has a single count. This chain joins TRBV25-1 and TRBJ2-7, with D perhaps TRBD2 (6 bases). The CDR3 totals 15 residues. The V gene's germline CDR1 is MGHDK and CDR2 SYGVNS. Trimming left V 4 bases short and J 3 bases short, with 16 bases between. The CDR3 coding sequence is TGTGCCAGCAGTGCCCAAGGCGGGGTACTCTACGAGCAGTACTTC. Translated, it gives CASSAQGGVLYEQYF.

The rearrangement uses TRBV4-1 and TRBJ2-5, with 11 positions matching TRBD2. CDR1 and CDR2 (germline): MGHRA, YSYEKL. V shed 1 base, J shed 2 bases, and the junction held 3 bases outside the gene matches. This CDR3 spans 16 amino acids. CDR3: CASSQVVAGGQETQYF. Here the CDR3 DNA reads TGCGCCAGCAGCCAAGTCGTAGCGGGGGGGCAAGAGACCCAGTACTTC.

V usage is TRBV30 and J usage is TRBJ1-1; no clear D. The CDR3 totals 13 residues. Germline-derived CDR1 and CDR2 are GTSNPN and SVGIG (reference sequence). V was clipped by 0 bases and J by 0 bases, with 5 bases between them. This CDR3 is CAWSVQMNTEAFF. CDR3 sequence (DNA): TGTGCCTGGAGTGTACAAATGAACACTGAAGCTTTCTTT.

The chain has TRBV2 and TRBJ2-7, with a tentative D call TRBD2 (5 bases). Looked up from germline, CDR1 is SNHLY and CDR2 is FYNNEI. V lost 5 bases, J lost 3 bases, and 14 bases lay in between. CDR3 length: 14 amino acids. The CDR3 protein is CASSPSGNGYEQYF. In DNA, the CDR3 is TGTGCCAGCAGTCCGTCGGGGAACGGCTACGAGCAGTACTTC.

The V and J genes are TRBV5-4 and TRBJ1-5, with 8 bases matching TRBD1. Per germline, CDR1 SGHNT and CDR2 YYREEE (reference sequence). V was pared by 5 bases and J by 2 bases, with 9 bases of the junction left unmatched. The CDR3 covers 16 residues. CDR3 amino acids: CASRINTGGGNQPQHF. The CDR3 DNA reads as TGTGCCAGCAGAATAAACACAGGGGGTGGCAATCAGCCCCAGCATTTT.

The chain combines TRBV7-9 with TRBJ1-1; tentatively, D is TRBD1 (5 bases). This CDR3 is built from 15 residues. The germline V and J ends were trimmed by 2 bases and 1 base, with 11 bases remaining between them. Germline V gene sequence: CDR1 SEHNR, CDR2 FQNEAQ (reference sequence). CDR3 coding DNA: TGTGCCAGCAGCTTATTCAGGGATAGGAACACTGAAGCTTTCTTT. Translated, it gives CASSLFRDRNTEAFF.

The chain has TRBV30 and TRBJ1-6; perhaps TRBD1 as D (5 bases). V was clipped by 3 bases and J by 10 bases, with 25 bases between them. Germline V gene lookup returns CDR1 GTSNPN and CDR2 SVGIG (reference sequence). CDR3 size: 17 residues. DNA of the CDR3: TGTGCCTGGAGCAACCTTCTTGGAGGGGATACGGGGTCACCCCTCCACTTT. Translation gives CAWSNLLGGDTGSPLHF.

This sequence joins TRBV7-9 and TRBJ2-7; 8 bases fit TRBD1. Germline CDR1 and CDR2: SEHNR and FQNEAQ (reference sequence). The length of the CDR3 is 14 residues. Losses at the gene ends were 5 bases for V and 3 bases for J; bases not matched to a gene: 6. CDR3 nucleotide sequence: TGTGCCAGCAGCCTCAGGACAGGGAGCTACGAGCAGTACTTC. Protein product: CASSLRTGSYEQYF.

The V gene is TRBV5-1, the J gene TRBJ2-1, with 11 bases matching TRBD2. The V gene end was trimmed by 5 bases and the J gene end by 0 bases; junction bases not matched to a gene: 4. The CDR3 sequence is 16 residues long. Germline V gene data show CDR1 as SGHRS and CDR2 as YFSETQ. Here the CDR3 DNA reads TGCGCCAGCAGTTATACTAGCGGGAGCTCCTACAATGAGCAGTTCTTC. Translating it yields CASSYTSGSSYNEQFF.

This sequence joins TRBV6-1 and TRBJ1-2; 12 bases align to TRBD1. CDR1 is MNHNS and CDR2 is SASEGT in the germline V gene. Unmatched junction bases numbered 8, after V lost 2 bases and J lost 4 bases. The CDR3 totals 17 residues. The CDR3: CASSEKARDRGLYGYTF. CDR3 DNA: TGTGCCAGCAGTGAAAAAGCACGGGACAGGGGGCTCTATGGCTACACCTTC.

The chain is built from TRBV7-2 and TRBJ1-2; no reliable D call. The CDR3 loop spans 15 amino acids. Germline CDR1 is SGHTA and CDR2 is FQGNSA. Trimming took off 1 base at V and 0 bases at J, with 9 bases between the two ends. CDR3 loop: CASSLEIQTNYGYTF. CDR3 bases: TGTGCCAGCAGCTTAGAGATACAAACTAACTATGGCTACACCTTC.

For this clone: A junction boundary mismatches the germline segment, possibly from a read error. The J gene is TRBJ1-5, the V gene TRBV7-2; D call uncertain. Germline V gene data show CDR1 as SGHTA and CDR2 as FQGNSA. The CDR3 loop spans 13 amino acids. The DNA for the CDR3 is TGTGCCAGCAGCCAACTTAGCAGTCAGCCCCAGCATTTT. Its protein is CASSQLSSQPQHF.